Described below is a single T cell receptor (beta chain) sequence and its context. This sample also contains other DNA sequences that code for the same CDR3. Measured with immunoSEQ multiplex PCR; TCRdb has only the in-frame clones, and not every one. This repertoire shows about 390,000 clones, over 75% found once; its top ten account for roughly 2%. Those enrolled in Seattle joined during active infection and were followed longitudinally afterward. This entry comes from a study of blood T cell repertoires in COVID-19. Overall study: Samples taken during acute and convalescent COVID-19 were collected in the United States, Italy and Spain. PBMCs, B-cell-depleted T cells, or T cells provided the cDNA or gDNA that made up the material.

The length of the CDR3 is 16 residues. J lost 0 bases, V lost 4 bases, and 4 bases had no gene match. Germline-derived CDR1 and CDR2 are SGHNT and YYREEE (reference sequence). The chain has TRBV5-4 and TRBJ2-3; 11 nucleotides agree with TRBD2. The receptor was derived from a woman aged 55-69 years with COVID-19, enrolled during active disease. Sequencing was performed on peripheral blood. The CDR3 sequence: CASSPRLAGSTDTQYF. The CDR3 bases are TGTGCCAGCAGCCCTCGACTAGCGGGGAGCACAGATACGCAGTATTTT.